In this sample, the clone carrying this T cell receptor (beta chain) turned up a few times. Assay: immunoSEQ multiplex PCR; the TCRdb copy retains only in-frame clones and omits some. The sample includes some 520,000 clones, roughly 87% of them seen just once. The data were obtained in a study of blood T cell repertoires in COVID-19. Turning to the study itself: Sites across the United States, Italy and Spain contributed samples from acute and convalescent COVID-19.

CDR3 size: 15 residues. V shed 1 base, J shed 3 bases, and the junction held 2 bases outside the gene matches. Looked up from germline, CDR1 is LGHDT and CDR2 is YNNKEL (reference sequence). Recruited during active infection, patients (from Seattle) were subsequently followed longitudinally. The sequencing input was peripheral blood. The rearrangement links TRBV3-1 (or the pseudogene TRBV3-2) to TRBJ2-3; the match to TRBD2 covers 9 bases. This TCR was recovered from a man younger than 35 with COVID-19, enrolled during active disease. This CDR3 is CASSQALAGTDTQYF. Here the CDR3 DNA reads TGTGCCAGCAGCCAAGCCCTAGCGGGGACAGATACGCAGTATTTT.